The 28 T cell receptor beta chains below come from one sample, sequenced in a study of blood T cell repertoires in COVID-19. Libraries were prepared by immunoSEQ multiplex PCR; TCRdb keeps only in-frame clonotypes and omits some of them. The sample has fewer than 300,000 clones; about 81% are singletons. The sequenced sample was peripheral blood. These receptors all come from a human donor with COVID-19, enrolled during active disease. The donor label of this sample is uncertain.

This clone appeared once. The CDR3 DNA reads as TGTGCCTGGAGCGCCTTAGCGTCGAGCTCCTACAATGAGCAGTTCTTC. Protein sequence: CAWSALASSSYNEQFF. The chain employs TRBV30 and TRBJ2-1; perhaps TRBD2 as D (5 bases). CDR3 length: 16 amino acids. Germline V gene data show CDR1 as GTSNPN and CDR2 as SVGIG (reference sequence). Trimming removed 3 bases at V and 0 bases at J, with 15 bases between.

The V and J genes are TRBV2 and TRBJ2-7, with 9 bases lining up with TRBD2. The CDR3 length is 17 residues. The germline CDR1 and CDR2 sequences are SNHLY and FYNNEI. V gave up 4 bases and J gave up 5 bases; unmatched junction bases: 15. The chain's CDR3 is CASSGRAGGGSGDEQYF. The CDR3 DNA reads TGTGCCAGCAGTGGTAGGGCGGGAGGGGGATCTGGCGACGAGCAGTACTTC.

The genes are TRBV5-8 and TRBJ1-5, with 10 bases aligning to TRBD1. The J segment lost 9 bases and the V segment lost 2 bases, leaving 5 bases of the junction unmatched. This CDR3 comprises 14 residues. Germline values: CDR1 SGHTS, CDR2 YDEGEE. Here the CDR3 DNA reads TGTGCCAGCAGCTTTGGGACAGGGGATAGGCCCCAGCATTTT. Translating it yields CASSFGTGDRPQHF.

In this sample, this clone turned up many times. The CDR3 region has the DNA TGCGCCAGCAGCCATAGCGGGAGGGCTACATACTACGAGCAGTACTTC. Translating it yields CASSHSGRATYYEQYF. This rearrangement joins TRBV5-1 to TRBJ2-7; 11 bases map to TRBD2. V lost 4 bases, J lost 3 bases, and 9 bases stayed unmatched. The germline V gene has CDR1 SGHRS and CDR2 YFSETQ. The CDR3 is 16 amino acids.

The chain combines TRBV27 with TRBJ1-2; 12 nucleotides match TRBD1. CDR1 and CDR2 (germline): MNHEY, SMNVEV (reference sequence). This CDR3 is 16 amino acids long. V gave up 5 bases and J gave up 6 bases; unmatched junction bases: 10. The CDR3 sequence is CASSPLGQGAENGYTF. CDR3 DNA: TGTGCCAGCAGTCCCCTGGGACAGGGGGCGGAAAATGGCTACACCTTC.

V gene TRBV10-3 combines with J gene TRBJ2-7; 8 bases are shared with TRBD2. Germline V gene sequence: CDR1 ENHRY, CDR2 SYGVKD. CDR3 length: 15 amino acids. J was trimmed by 3 bases and V by 0 bases; bases with no gene match: 4. The CDR3, as DNA: TGTGCCATCAGTGAGTCTAGCGGGAAACTCTACGAGCAGTACTTC. It translates to CAISESSGKLYEQYF.

The chain links TRBV28 to TRBJ2-3; TRBD2 matches 8 bases. This CDR3 is 15 amino acids long. In germline, CDR1 is MDHEN, CDR2 SYDVKM. Trimming removed 7 bases from V and 4 bases from J; junction bases left unmatched: 10. The CDR3 is CASNSGRRSADTQYF. CDR3 bases: TGTGCCAGCAACAGCGGGAGACGGTCGGCAGATACGCAGTATTTT. Complete variable domain (other parts from reference TRBV28 and TRBJ2-3): DVKVTQSSRYLVKRTGEKVFLECVQDMDHENMFWYRQDPGLGLRLIYFSYDVKMKEKGDIPEGYSVSREKKERFSLILESASTNQTSMYLCASNSGRRSADTQYFGPGTRLTVL.

With respect to this clone: Other DNA sequences within the sample encode an identical CDR3. The rearrangement uses TRBV7-3 and TRBJ1-1; D not resolved. The germline V gene has CDR1 SGHTA and CDR2 FQGTGA. The CDR3 length is 13 residues. V lost 5 bases to trimming and J lost 1 base, with 8 bases between them. CDR3 coding DNA: TGTGCCAGCAGCCGAGACACGAACACTGAAGCTTTCTTT. Amino acid sequence: CASSRDTNTEAFF.

V usage is TRBV12-5 and J usage is TRBJ2-5; 8 bases map to TRBD2. Germline V lookup: CDR1 LGHNT, CDR2 FRNRAP. This CDR3 comprises 13 residues. J lost 5 bases, V lost 5 bases, and 4 bases had no gene match. CDR3 DNA sequence: TGTGCTAGTGGTCTCCCGGGGGGGGAGACCCAGTACTTC. Protein product: CASGLPGGETQYF.

This chain uses TRBV9 with TRBJ2-2, with TRBD2 matching 10 bases. With V trimmed by 4 bases and J by 0 bases, 3 bases remained unmatched. This CDR3 spans 16 amino acids. Looked up from germline, CDR1 is SGDLS and CDR2 is YYNGEE. CDR3 nucleotide sequence: TGTGCCAGCAGCACTCTAGCGGGAGCGAACACCGGGGAGCTGTTTTTT. Protein: CASSTLAGANTGELFF.

This clone has a single count. This rearrangement joins TRBV4-3 to TRBJ2-7, with 9 positions matching TRBD2. Germline-derived CDR1 and CDR2 are LGHNA and YSLEER. The CDR3 spans 18 residues. Trimming removed 1 base from V and 6 bases from J; junction bases left unmatched: 16. The CDR3 is CASSQGAGMAGGPIEQYF. The CDR3 nucleotides are TGCGCCAGCAGCCAAGGAGCAGGGATGGCGGGAGGGCCAATCGAGCAGTACTTC.

The chain employs TRBV7-2 and TRBJ2-1, with a weak D call TRBD1 (6 bases). CDR3 size: 14 residues. Germline lookup yields CDR1 SGHTA and CDR2 FQGNSA. Deletions cut 7 bases from V and 8 bases from J, with 18 bases between. Here the CDR3 reads CASKLNGRGYEQFF. CDR3 in DNA: TGTGCCAGCAAGTTAAACGGCAGGGGCTATGAGCAGTTCTTC. The full variable domain, in which reference TRBV7-2 and TRBJ2-1 provide the parts outside the CDR3, is GAGVSQSPSNKVTEKGKDVELRCDPISGHTALYWYRQSLGQGLEFLIYFQGNSAPDKSGLPSDRFSAERTGGSVSTLTIQRTQQEDSAVYLCASKLNGRGYEQFFGPGTRLTVL.

The J gene is TRBJ2-3, the V gene TRBV10-3, with 12 bases fitting TRBD2. Germline V gives CDR1 ENHRY, CDR2 SYGVKD. This CDR3 contains 15 residues. The J segment lost 2 bases and the V segment lost 7 bases, leaving 4 bases of the junction unmatched. The CDR3 spells CAITGTSGYTDTQYF. As DNA, the CDR3 is TGTGCCATCACTGGGACTAGCGGGTACACAGATACGCAGTATTTT.

The chain carries TRBV19 and TRBJ2-3; the match to TRBD1 covers 8 bases. V was pared by 5 bases and J by 9 bases, with 7 bases of the junction left unmatched. CDR1 LNHDA and CDR2 SQIVND come from the germline V gene (reference sequence). This CDR3 has 13 residues. This CDR3 reads CASSALQGGTQYF. The CDR3 region has the DNA TGTGCCAGTAGTGCCTTACAGGGGGGCACGCAGTATTTT.

This clone occurred a few times. The chain couples TRBV28 to TRBJ2-1, with 8 positions matching TRBD1. Germline CDR1 MDHEN, CDR2 SYDVKM. This CDR3 has 15 residues. V shed 4 bases, J shed 8 bases, and the junction held 10 bases outside the gene matches. DNA for the CDR3: TGTGCCAGCAGTTCTATCCTGGACAGGGCCCATGAGCAGTTCTTC. It is translated as CASSSILDRAHEQFF.

The chain has TRBV27 and TRBJ2-1; 13 bases fit TRBD2. Losses at the gene ends were 6 bases for V and 5 bases for J; bases not matched to a gene: 4. CDR1 MNHEY and CDR2 SMNVEV come from the germline V gene (reference sequence). This CDR3 contains 15 residues. CDR3 loop: CASSYGLAGDNEQFF. The DNA of the CDR3 is TGTGCCAGCAGCTATGGACTAGCGGGAGACAATGAGCAGTTCTTC.

The rearrangement uses TRBV28 and TRBJ1-4; 12 positions agree with TRBD1. This CDR3 contains 14 residues. After removal of 6 bases from V and 10 bases from J, the junction contained 6 bases not matched to a gene. Germline V gene data show CDR1 as MDHEN and CDR2 as SYDVKM. The CDR3 region has the DNA TGTGCCAGCAGCCCCGGGACAGGGGGCCGAAAACTGTTTTTT. Translation gives CASSPGTGGRKLFF.

This chain uses TRBV9 with TRBJ2-5; 7 nucleotides line up with TRBD1. Germline lookup yields CDR1 SGDLS and CDR2 YYNGEE. J lost 1 base, V lost 4 bases, and 7 bases had no gene match. The CDR3 is made up of 15 amino acids. CDR3 in amino acids: CASSSRRQGQETQYF. The CDR3 nucleotides are TGTGCCAGCAGCTCTCGCCGACAGGGCCAAGAGACCCAGTACTTC.

The gene calls are TRBV19 and TRBJ2-7; D unclear. The ends were cut back, 1 base at V and 2 bases at J, with 9 bases in the middle. The germline V gene has CDR1 LNHDA and CDR2 SQIVND (reference sequence). This CDR3 has 14 residues. The CDR3 region has the DNA TGTGCCAGTAGTATAGGCCCAGATCCCTACGAGCAGTACTTC. Translated, it gives CASSIGPDPYEQYF.

This clone was seen repeatedly, ten times or more. The gene calls are TRBV4-3 and TRBJ1-5; tentatively, D is TRBD1 (6 bases). Per germline, CDR1 LGHNA and CDR2 YSLEER. The CDR3 has 15 residues. Trimming took off 0 bases at V and 6 bases at J, with 12 bases between the two ends. The CDR3 coding sequence is TGCGCCAGCAGCCAAGAGGGAAGGGGGGGTCAGCCCCAGCATTTT. Translating it yields CASSQEGRGGQPQHF.

The chain links TRBV29-1 to TRBJ1-5; D is ambiguous. The CDR3 contains 12 residues. V was shortened by 4 bases and J by 2 bases, with 6 bases between the two germline ends. Germline CDR1 and CDR2: SQVTM and ANQGSEA. The DNA for the CDR3 is TGCAGCGTTGGGGGAGGCAATCAGCCCCAGCATTTT. It codes for CSVGGGNQPQHF.

The chain combines TRBV4-1 with TRBJ1-5, with D possibly TRBD1 on 6 matching bases. Looked up from germline, CDR1 is MGHRA and CDR2 is YSYEKL. The CDR3 contains 15 residues. Trimming stripped 0 bases from V and 3 bases from J, with 9 bases between. CDR3 DNA: TGCGCCAGCAGCCAAGATGGGGACAACAATCAGCCCCAGCATTTT. Amino acid sequence: CASSQDGDNNQPQHF.

This clone was counted at least ten times. The V call is TRBV7-9, the J call TRBJ2-3, with 8 nucleotides matching TRBD1. CDR1 SEHNR and CDR2 FQNEAQ come from the germline V gene (reference sequence). The CDR3 has 17 amino acids. J was trimmed by 1 base and V by 5 bases; bases with no gene match: 11. CDR3 amino acids: CASSRQGWYPGTDTQYF. CDR3 in DNA: TGTGCCAGCAGCCGACAGGGGTGGTATCCTGGCACAGATACGCAGTATTTT.

The chain joins TRBV29-1 to TRBJ2-3, with D possibly TRBD1 on 5 matching bases. The germline V gene has CDR1 SQVTM and CDR2 ANQGSEA. Trimming took off 0 bases at V and 2 bases at J, with 12 bases between the two ends. The CDR3 loop spans 15 amino acids. CDR3 loop: CSVEEGQGNTDTQYF. CDR3 coding DNA: TGCAGCGTTGAAGAAGGACAAGGGAACACAGATACGCAGTATTTT.

J is TRBJ2-1 and V is TRBV7-2; D gene uncertain. Germline V CDR1 and CDR2: SGHTA, FQGNSA. The CDR3 runs to 14 residues. Trimming pared 3 bases from V and 2 bases from J, leaving 8 bases between. CDR3 region: CASSFSPTYNEQFF. In DNA, the CDR3 is TGTGCCAGCAGCTTCAGTCCCACCTACAATGAGCAGTTCTTC.

This clone was found a few times. V gene TRBV10-2 combines with J gene TRBJ2-7; perhaps TRBD1 as D (6 bases). V was pared by 5 bases and J by 7 bases, with 18 bases between. The CDR3 has 14 residues. The germline V gene has CDR1 WSHSY and CDR2 SAAADI. The CDR3: CASSLTGWETEQYF. CDR3 DNA: TGCGCCAGCAGTTTGACAGGATGGGAGACGGAGCAGTACTTC.

This chain joins TRBV28 and TRBJ1-2; 11 nucleotides line up with TRBD1. The CDR3 spans 14 residues. With 5 bases clipped from V and 8 bases from J, the junction kept 7 bases outside the gene matches. Germline V CDR1 and CDR2: MDHEN, SYDVKM. The CDR3 bases are TGTGCCAGCAGTCCCCCGGGACAGGGGGGCGGCTACACCTTC. Translated: CASSPPGQGGGYTF.

The CDR3 here is CASSLLEGRTYEQYF. The CDR3 nucleotides are TGTGCCAGCAGCTTACTGGAGGGGAGAACCTACGAGCAGTACTTC. The chain has TRBV7-8 and TRBJ2-7; possible D gene TRBD2, 6 bases. Germline values: CDR1 SGHVS, CDR2 FQNEAQ. V was clipped by 2 bases and J by 2 bases, with 13 bases between them. The CDR3 runs to 15 residues.